This T cell receptor (beta chain) was captured in a study of cytomegalovirus exposure and HLA in healthy donors. This CDR3 region has 14 residues. The V and J ends lost 5 bases and 0 bases respectively, with 8 bases between them. Germline loops: CDR1 SEHNR, CDR2 FQNEAQ (reference sequence). PCR employed 60 Vbeta and 13 Jbeta primers. The table came from immunoSEQ multiplex PCR; TCRdb's copy has only in-frame clones and leaves some out. The table has about 160,000 clones, roughly four fifths seen once. Study-wide results and limits: For most TCR sequences rarity was the rule, although some public TCRs occurred in many donors.

On this clone: Its antigen is as yet unknown.

The chain joins TRBV7-9 to TRBJ2-1; TRBD2 might be the D (6 bases). The sequenced sample was PBMCs. The TCR originated in a man between 60 and 75 years old in good health and CMV-seronegative. CDR3 in amino acids: CASSAGNSYNEQFF. For the CDR3, the DNA is TGTGCCAGCAGCGCGGGAAACTCCTACAATGAGCAGTTCTTC.